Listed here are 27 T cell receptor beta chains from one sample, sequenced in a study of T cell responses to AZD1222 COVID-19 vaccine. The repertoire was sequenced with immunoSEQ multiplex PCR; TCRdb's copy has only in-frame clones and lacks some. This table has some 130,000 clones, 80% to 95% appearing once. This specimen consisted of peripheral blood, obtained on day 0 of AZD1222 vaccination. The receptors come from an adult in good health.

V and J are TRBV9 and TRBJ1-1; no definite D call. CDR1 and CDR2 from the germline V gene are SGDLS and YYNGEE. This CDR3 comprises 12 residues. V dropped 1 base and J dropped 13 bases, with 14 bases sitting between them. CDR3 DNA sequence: TGTGCCAGCAGCGTAATCCCACCCGCTCTTTTCTTT. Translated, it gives CASSVIPPALFF. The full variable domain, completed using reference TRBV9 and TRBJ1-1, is DSGVTQTPKHLITATGQRVTLRCSPRSGDLSVYWYQQSLDQGLQFLIQYYNGEERAKGNILERFSAQQFPDLHSELNLSSLELGDSALYFCASSVIPPALFFGQGTRLTVV.

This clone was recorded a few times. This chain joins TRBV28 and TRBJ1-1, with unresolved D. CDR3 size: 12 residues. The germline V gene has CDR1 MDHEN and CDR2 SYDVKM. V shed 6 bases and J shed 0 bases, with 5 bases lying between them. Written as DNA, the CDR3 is TGTGCCAGCAGGGGCTTGAACACTGAAGCTTTCTTT. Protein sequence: CASRGLNTEAFF.

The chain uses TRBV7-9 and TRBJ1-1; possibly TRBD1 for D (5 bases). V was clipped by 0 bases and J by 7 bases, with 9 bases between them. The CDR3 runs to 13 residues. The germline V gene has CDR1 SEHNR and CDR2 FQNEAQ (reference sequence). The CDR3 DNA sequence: TGTGCCAGCAGCTTAGCTGCAGGGTATGAAGCTTTCTTT. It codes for CASSLAAGYEAFF.

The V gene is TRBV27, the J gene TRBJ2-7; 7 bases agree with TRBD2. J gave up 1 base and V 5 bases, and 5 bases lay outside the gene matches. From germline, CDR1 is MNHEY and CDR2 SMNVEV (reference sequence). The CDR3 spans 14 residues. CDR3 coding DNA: TGTGCCAGCAGTAAGAGCGGGAATTCCTACGAGCAGTACTTC. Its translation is CASSKSGNSYEQYF.

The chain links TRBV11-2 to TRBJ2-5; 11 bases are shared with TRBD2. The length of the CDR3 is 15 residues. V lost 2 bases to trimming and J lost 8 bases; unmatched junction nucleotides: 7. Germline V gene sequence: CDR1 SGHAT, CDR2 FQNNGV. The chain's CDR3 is CASSLLAGGDSTQYF. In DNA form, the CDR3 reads TGTGCCAGCAGCTTACTAGCGGGAGGAGATTCCACCCAGTACTTC.

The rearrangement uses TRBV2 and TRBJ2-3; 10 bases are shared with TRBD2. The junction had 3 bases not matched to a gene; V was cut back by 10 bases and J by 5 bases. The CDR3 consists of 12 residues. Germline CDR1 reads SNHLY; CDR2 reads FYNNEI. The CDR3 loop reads CATLAGEDTQYF. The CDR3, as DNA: TGTGCCACCCTAGCGGGAGAAGATACGCAGTATTTT.

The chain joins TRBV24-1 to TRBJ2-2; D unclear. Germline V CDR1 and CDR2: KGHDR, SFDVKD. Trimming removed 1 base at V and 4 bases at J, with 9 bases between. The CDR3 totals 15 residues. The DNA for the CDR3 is TGTGCCACCAGTGATTTTAGCAGGTCCACCGGGGAGCTGTTTTTT. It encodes CATSDFSRSTGELFF.

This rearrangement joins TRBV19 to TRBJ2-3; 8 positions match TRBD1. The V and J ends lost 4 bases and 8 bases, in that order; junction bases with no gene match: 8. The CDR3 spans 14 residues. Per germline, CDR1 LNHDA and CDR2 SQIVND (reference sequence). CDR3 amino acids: CASSTGQGVGTQYF. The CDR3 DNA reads TGTGCCAGTAGTACAGGACAGGGCGTCGGTACGCAGTATTTT.

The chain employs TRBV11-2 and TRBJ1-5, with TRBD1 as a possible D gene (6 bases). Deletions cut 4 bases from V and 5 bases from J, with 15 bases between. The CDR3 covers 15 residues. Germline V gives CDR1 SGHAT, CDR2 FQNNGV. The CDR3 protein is CASSWETGLHQPQHF. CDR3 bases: TGTGCCAGCAGCTGGGAGACAGGTCTCCATCAGCCCCAGCATTTT.

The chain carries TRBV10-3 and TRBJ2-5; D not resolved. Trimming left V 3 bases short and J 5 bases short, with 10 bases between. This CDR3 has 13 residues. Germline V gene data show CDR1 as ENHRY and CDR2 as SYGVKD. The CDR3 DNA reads TGTGCCATCAGTGAATCCGCTAGGGAGACCCAGTACTTC. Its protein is CAISESARETQYF.

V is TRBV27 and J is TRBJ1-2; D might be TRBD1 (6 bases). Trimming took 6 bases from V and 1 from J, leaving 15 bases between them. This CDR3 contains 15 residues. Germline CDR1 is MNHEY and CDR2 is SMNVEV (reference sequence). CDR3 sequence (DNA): TGTGCCAGCAGATTGGACAGTTCTTATAACTATGGCTACACCTTC. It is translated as CASRLDSSYNYGYTF.

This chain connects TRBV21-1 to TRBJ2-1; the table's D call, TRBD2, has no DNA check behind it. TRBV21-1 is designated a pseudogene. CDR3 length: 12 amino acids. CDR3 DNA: TGTGCCAGCAACCCCCCGCGCGGTGAGCAGTTCTTC. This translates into CASNPPRGEQFF.

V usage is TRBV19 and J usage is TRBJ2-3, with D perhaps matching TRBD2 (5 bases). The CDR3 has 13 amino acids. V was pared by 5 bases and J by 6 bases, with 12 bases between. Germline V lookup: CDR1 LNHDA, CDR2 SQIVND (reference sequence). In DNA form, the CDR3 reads TGTGCCAGTAGTGAGCGGTTTACGGATACGCAGTATTTT. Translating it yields CASSERFTDTQYF. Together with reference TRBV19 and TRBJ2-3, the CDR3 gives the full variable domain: DGGITQSPKYLFRKEGQNVTLSCEQNLNHDAMYWYRQDPGQGLRLIYYSQIVNDFQKGDIAEGYSVSREKKESFPLTVTSAQKNPTAFYLCASSERFTDTQYFGPGTRLTVL.

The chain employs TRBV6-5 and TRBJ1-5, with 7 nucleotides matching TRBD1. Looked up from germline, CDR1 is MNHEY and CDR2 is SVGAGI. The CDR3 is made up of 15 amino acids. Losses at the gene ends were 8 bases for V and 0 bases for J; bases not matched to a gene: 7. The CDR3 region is CASRGGDSSNQPQHF. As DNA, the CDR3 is TGTGCCAGCCGAGGTGGGGACAGTAGCAATCAGCCCCAGCATTTT.

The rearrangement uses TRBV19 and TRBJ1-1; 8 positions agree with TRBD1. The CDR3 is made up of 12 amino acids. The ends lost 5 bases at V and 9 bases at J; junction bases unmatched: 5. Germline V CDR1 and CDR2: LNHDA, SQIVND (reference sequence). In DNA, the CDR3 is TGTGCCAGTAGTGACTGGACAGGGCAAGCTTTCTTT. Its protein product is CASSDWTGQAFF.

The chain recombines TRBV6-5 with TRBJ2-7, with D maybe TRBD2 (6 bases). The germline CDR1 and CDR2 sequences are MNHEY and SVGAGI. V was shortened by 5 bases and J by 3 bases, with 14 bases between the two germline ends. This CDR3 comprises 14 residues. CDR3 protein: CASSMTHGSYEQYF. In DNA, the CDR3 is TGTGCCAGCAGTATGACCCACGGGAGCTACGAGCAGTACTTC.

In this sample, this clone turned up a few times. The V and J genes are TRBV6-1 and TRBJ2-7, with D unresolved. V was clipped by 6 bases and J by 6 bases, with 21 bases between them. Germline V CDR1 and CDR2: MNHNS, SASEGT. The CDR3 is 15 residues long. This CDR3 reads CASRRLQAAGPEQYF. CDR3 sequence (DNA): TGTGCCAGCAGACGACTTCAAGCAGCTGGTCCCGAGCAGTACTTC.

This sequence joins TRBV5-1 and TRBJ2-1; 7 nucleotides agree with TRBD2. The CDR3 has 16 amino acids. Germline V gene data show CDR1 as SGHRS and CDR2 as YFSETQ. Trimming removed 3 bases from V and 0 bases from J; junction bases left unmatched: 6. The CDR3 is CASSYPAGSSYNEQFF. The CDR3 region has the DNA TGCGCCAGCAGCTACCCAGCGGGGAGCTCCTACAATGAGCAGTTCTTC.

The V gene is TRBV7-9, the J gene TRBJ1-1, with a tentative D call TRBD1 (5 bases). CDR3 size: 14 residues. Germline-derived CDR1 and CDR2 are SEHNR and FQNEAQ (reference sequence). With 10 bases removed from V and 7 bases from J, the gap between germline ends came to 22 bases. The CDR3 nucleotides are TGTGCCATCCTCGGCACAGGCAAAAGGGGTGAAGCTTTCTTT. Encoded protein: CAILGTGKRGEAFF.

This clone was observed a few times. In DNA form, the CDR3 reads TGTGCCAGCATTGAAACACGTAATTCACCCCTCCACTTT. Protein sequence: CASIETRNSPLHF. The rearrangement uses TRBV12-3 or TRBV12-4 and TRBJ1-6; no reliable D call. The V end lost 7 bases, the J end lost 6 bases, and 10 bases lay between the germline ends. This CDR3 is 13 amino acids long.

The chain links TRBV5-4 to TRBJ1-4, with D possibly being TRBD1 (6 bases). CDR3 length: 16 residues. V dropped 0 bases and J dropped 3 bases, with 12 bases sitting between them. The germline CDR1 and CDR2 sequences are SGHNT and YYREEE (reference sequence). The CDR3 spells CASSLGGGMANEKLFF. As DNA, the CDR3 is TGTGCCAGCAGCTTGGGAGGGGGTATGGCTAATGAAAAACTGTTTTTT.

CDR3 sequence: CASSPASGTNTEAFF. CDR3 nucleotide sequence: TGTGCCAGCTCACCAGCCTCCGGGACTAACACTGAAGCTTTCTTT. The V and J genes are TRBV18 and TRBJ1-1, with D perhaps matching TRBD1 (5 bases). The CDR3 is 15 amino acids. The V end lost 2 bases, the J end lost 2 bases, and 12 bases lay between the germline ends. Germline V gene data show CDR1 as KGHSH and CDR2 as LQKENI.

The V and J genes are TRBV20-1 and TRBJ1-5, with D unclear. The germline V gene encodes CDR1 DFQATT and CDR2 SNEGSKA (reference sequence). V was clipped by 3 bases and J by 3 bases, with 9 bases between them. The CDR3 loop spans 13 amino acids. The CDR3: CSASTQYNQPQHF. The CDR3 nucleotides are TGCAGTGCTAGTACACAGTACAATCAGCCCCAGCATTTT.

The CDR3 spells CASSGGLQETQYF. CDR3 DNA sequence: TGTGCCAGCAGTGGCGGCCTCCAAGAGACCCAGTACTTC. The chain links TRBV2 to TRBJ2-5; D remains ambiguous. The CDR3 length is 13 residues. Trimming cost V 4 bases and J 1 base, with 7 bases left between them. Looked up from germline, CDR1 is SNHLY and CDR2 is FYNNEI.

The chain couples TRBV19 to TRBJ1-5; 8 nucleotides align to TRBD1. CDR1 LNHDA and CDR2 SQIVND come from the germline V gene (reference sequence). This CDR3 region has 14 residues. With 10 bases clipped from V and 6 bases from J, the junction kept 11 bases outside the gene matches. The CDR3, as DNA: TGTGCCACCTATAGACAGGGGTCGGGTCAGCCCCAGCATTTT. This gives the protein CATYRQGSGQPQHF. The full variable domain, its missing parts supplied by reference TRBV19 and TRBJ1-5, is DGGITQSPKYLFRKEGQNVTLSCEQNLNHDAMYWYRQDPGQGLRLIYYSQIVNDFQKGDIAEGYSVSREKKESFPLTVTSAQKNPTAFYLCATYRQGSGQPQHFGDGTRLSIL.

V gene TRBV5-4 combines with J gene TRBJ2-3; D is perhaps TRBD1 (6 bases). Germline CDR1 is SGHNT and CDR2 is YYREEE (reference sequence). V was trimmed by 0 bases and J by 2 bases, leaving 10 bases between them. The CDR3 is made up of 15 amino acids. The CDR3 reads CASSLAGALTDTQYF. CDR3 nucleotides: TGTGCCAGCAGCTTGGCAGGGGCTCTCACAGATACGCAGTATTTT.

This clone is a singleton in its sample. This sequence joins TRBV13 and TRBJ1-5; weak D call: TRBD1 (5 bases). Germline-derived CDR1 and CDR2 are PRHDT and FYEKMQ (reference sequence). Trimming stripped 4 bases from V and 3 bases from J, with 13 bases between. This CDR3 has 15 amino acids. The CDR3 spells CASSSGRGTNQPQHF. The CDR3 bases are TGTGCCAGCAGCTCAGGAAGGGGTACCAATCAGCCCCAGCATTTT.